The sequence of this T cell receptor (beta chain) was determined in a study of blood T cell repertoires in COVID-19. Trimming took 5 bases from V and 4 from J; bases not matched to a gene: 4. Germline CDR1 reads SGHDT; CDR2 reads YYEEEE. The CDR3 runs to 13 residues. Libraries were prepared by immunoSEQ multiplex PCR; TCRdb keeps only in-frame clonotypes and omits some of them. The sample lists under 350,000 clones, roughly 86% occurring once. The specimen sequenced was peripheral blood. This clonotype was obtained from a man between 65 and 80 years old with acute or convalescent COVID-19. The chain combines TRBV5-6 with TRBJ2-3; TRBD2 aligns across 7 bases. CDR3 region: CASRSGMADTQYF. In nucleotides, the CDR3 is TGTGCCAGCAGGAGCGGGATGGCAGATACGCAGTATTTT.